This T cell receptor (beta chain) comes out of a study of blood T cell repertoires in COVID-19. Participants were aged roughly 18 to 90 years, lived in over 20 US areas, and enrolled virtually. Participant reports of clinical history set cohort assignment. TCRdb's table, derived via immunoSEQ multiplex PCR, lists solely in-frame clones and lacks some. Among a few hundred thousand clones listed, roughly 88% were seen once. From germline, CDR1 is SGHRS and CDR2 YFSETQ. V was pared by 4 bases and J by 7 bases, with 3 bases of the junction left unmatched. This CDR3 is built from 13 residues. The chain combines TRBV5-1 with TRBJ1-1, with 11 bases lining up with TRBD1. The sample taken for sequencing was PBMCs or T cells enriched from blood (not recorded which). This clonotype was sampled from a woman between 40 and 55 years old with acute COVID-19. The CDR3 reads CASSRGQGGEAFF. The CDR3 nucleotides are TGCGCCAGCAGCAGGGGACAGGGGGGTGAAGCTTTCTTT.